These 25 T cell receptor beta chains share one sample of origin, sequenced in a study of beta chain features in type 1 diabetes. Reverse transcription of all isolated RNA meant that expressed TCRB transcripts were sequenced. Clones were read by immunoSEQ multiplex PCR, and TCRdb kept only the in-frame ones, dropping some. The table records under 400,000 clones, 10% to 15% of them present only once. These receptors have no identified antigens. Whole-study findings and limits: Among patients with Type 1 diabetes, TCRB CDR3s were moderately but significantly shorter in every one of the four CD4+ subsets.

The sample consisted of naive CD4+ T cells from blood. Receptors were obtained from a woman aged 18-35 years with type 1 diabetes.

V usage is TRBV5-4 and J usage is TRBJ2-1; TRBD2 agrees at 7 bases. J lost 9 bases, V lost 1 base, and 13 bases had no gene match. The CDR3 sequence is 16 residues long. Germline V gene sequence: CDR1 SGHNT, CDR2 YYREEE (reference sequence). CDR3 region: CASSLLSQRGQGEQFF. The CDR3 bases are TGTGCCAGCAGCTTGCTCTCCCAGCGGGGTCAGGGTGAGCAGTTCTTC.

The CDR3 reads CASSPGSNTEAFF. Written as DNA, the CDR3 is TGTGCCAGCAGCCCGGGTTCTAACACTGAAGCTTTCTTT. This chain uses TRBV2 with TRBJ1-1, with D unclear. The CDR3 consists of 13 residues. Trimming shortened V by 6 bases and J by 2 bases, and 10 bases separated the two germline ends. Germline loops: CDR1 SNHLY, CDR2 FYNNEI.

V gene TRBV10-3 combines with J gene TRBJ2-7; no definite D call. Germline V gene sequence: CDR1 ENHRY, CDR2 SYGVKD. V was cut by 6 bases and J by 0 bases, with 12 bases left in between. The CDR3 runs to 14 residues. The chain's CDR3 is CAISEQASSYEQYF. CDR3 in DNA: TGTGCCATCAGCGAGCAGGCCTCCTCCTACGAGCAGTACTTC.

Only a few counts were recorded for this clone. This chain connects TRBV14 to TRBJ2-5; D is unresolved. CDR1 SGHDN and CDR2 FVKESK come from the germline V gene. This CDR3 is built from 12 residues. Deletions cut 3 bases from V and 5 bases from J, with 7 bases between. CDR3 amino acids: CASSQSLETQYF. The CDR3 DNA follows: TGTGCCAGCAGCCAGTCCCTCGAGACCCAGTACTTC.

This chain connects TRBV25-1 to TRBJ1-2; D is unresolved. Looked up from germline, CDR1 is MGHDK and CDR2 is SYGVNS. This CDR3 has 14 residues. The germline V and J ends were trimmed by 0 bases and 4 bases, with 9 bases remaining between them. CDR3 sequence: CASSEYRGSYGYTF. In DNA form, the CDR3 reads TGTGCCAGCAGTGAATATCGGGGATCCTATGGCTACACCTTC.

The V call is TRBV9, the J call TRBJ2-7, with TRBD2 as a possible D gene (6 bases). The CDR3 runs 13 residues. Deletions cut 4 bases from V and 2 bases from J, with 10 bases between. The germline CDR1 and CDR2 sequences are SGDLS and YYNGEE. The CDR3 coding sequence is TGTGCCAGCAGCTCGCGGGGTGCCTACGAGCAGTACTTC. It specifies CASSSRGAYEQYF.

This clone turned up a few times. The genes are TRBV4-2 and TRBJ2-2; a weak D match, TRBD2 (6 bases). The CDR3 covers 16 residues. Germline CDR1 reads LGHNA; CDR2 reads YNFKEQ. V was shortened by 0 bases and J by 2 bases, with 10 bases between the two germline ends. This CDR3 is CASSQDASVNTGELFF. The DNA for the CDR3 is TGTGCCAGCAGCCAAGATGCTAGCGTAAACACCGGGGAGCTGTTTTTT.

J is TRBJ2-7 and V is TRBV30, with 7 bases lining up with TRBD1. Germline CDR1 reads GTSNPN; CDR2 reads SVGIG (reference sequence). The CDR3 covers 14 residues. J gave up 4 bases and V 2 bases, and 8 bases lay outside the gene matches. CDR3 bases: TGTGCCTGGAGTCCGGCGGACAGGCTTTACGAGCAGTACTTC. Translation gives CAWSPADRLYEQYF.

V usage is TRBV2 and J usage is TRBJ2-2, with a weak D call TRBD1 (6 bases). Germline V gene data show CDR1 as SNHLY and CDR2 as FYNNEI. V lost 7 bases to trimming and J lost 5 bases, with 20 bases between them. The CDR3 has 16 residues. The CDR3 DNA reads as TGTGCCAGCACACCTCCAGGGGCCCCCAGGACCGGGGAGCTGTTTTTT. As protein: CASTPPGAPRTGELFF.

The genes are TRBV14 and TRBJ2-1; TRBD2 agrees at 7 bases. This CDR3 spans 13 amino acids. The germline V gene has CDR1 SGHDN and CDR2 FVKESK. With 4 bases clipped from V and 6 bases from J, the junction kept 3 bases outside the gene matches. Here the CDR3 DNA reads TGTGCCAGCAGCCCTAGCGGCCGCAATGAGCAGTTCTTC. Its protein product is CASSPSGRNEQFF.

V gene TRBV7-2 combines with J gene TRBJ2-1, with a tentative D call TRBD2 (6 bases). V was cut by 5 bases and J by 10 bases, with 12 bases left in between. CDR3 length: 12 residues. Germline loops: CDR1 SGHTA, CDR2 FQGNSA. CDR3 amino acids: CASSRVAGEQFF. The DNA for the CDR3 is TGTGCCAGCAGCCGGGTCGCGGGGGAGCAGTTCTTC.

The rearrangement uses TRBV25-1 and TRBJ1-2; 7 bases map to TRBD1. V trimming: 8 bases; J trimming: 5 bases; junction bases outside the gene matches: 11. Germline-derived CDR1 and CDR2 are MGHDK and SYGVNS. This CDR3 comprises 14 residues. The CDR3 reads CASQEQGRSYGYTF. Written as DNA, the CDR3 is TGTGCCAGCCAAGAACAGGGGAGAAGTTATGGCTACACCTTC.

The chain employs TRBV6-6 and TRBJ2-7; D gene unclear. CDR1 is MNHNY and CDR2 is SVGAGI in the germline V gene (reference sequence). With 5 bases removed from V and 3 bases from J, the gap between germline ends came to 8 bases. There are 12 residues in the CDR3. This CDR3 reads CASSGTIYEQYF. As DNA, the CDR3 is TGTGCCAGCAGTGGCACAATCTACGAGCAGTACTTC.

This CDR3 is CASSSGTGVVQYGYTF. In DNA, the CDR3 is TGTGCCAGCAGCTCCGGGACAGGGGTAGTGCAATATGGCTACACCTTC. The chain employs TRBV7-9 and TRBJ1-2; the match to TRBD1 covers 10 bases. Looked up from germline, CDR1 is SEHNR and CDR2 is FQNEAQ (reference sequence). With V trimmed by 4 bases and J by 5 bases, 10 bases remained unmatched. The CDR3 extends over 16 amino acids.

This clone was seen more than once but under ten times. This sequence joins TRBV5-4 and TRBJ1-2; 7 bases agree with TRBD1. Trimming removed 2 bases from V and 2 bases from J; junction bases left unmatched: 3. The CDR3 loop spans 14 amino acids. The germline CDR1 and CDR2 sequences are SGHNT and YYREEE (reference sequence). CDR3 amino acids: CASSLPDRNYGYTF. DNA of the CDR3: TGTGCCAGCAGCTTACCGGACAGGAACTATGGCTACACCTTC.

The V and J genes are TRBV6-7 and TRBJ2-5; 9 positions match TRBD1. Being an ORF, TRBV6-7 has a function that is uncertain. The CDR3 is 15 residues long. V dropped 3 bases and J dropped 3; count of bases not matched to a gene: 5. The CDR3 loop reads CASSYPTGGKETQYF. For the CDR3, the DNA is TGTGCCAGCAGTTATCCGACAGGGGGGAAAGAGACCCAGTACTTC.

The chain employs TRBV4-2 and TRBJ2-7; 14 nucleotides match TRBD2. The CDR3 runs 19 residues. Germline CDR1 LGHNA, CDR2 YNFKEQ. V was clipped by 3 bases and J by 3 bases; unmatched bases: 13. Here the CDR3 DNA reads TGTGCCAGCAGCCAGATCTCCACCGGGACTAGCGGGAGCATCTACGAGCAGTACTTC. As protein: CASSQISTGTSGSIYEQYF.

The genes are TRBV4-3 and TRBJ1-1, with no clear D. Trimming pared 2 bases from V and 0 bases from J, leaving 13 bases between. This CDR3 comprises 16 residues. Germline CDR1 LGHNA, CDR2 YSLEER. CDR3 DNA: TGCGCCAGCAGCCAAAACGCAGGCTTCATGAACACTGAAGCTTTCTTT. It is translated as CASSQNAGFMNTEAFF.

The chain recombines TRBV7-8 with TRBJ2-3, with D perhaps TRBD2 (5 bases). V dropped 1 base and J dropped 6 bases, with 11 bases sitting between them. Germline CDR1 reads SGHVS; CDR2 reads FQNEAQ. The CDR3 sequence is 14 residues long. The CDR3 loop reads CASSLGGRYDTQYF. The CDR3 nucleotides read TGTGCCAGCAGCTTAGGAGGGAGATATGATACGCAGTATTTT.

The chain recombines TRBV6-5 with TRBJ2-4; D perhaps matches TRBD2 (6 bases). Germline lookup yields CDR1 MNHEY and CDR2 SVGAGI. The CDR3 has 12 residues. V dropped 6 bases and J dropped 8 bases, with 11 bases sitting between them. Here the CDR3 DNA reads TGTGCCAGCAGGCCCGGGGGAGACATTCAGTACTTC. This sequence encodes CASRPGGDIQYF.

V is TRBV6-7 and J is TRBJ2-7, with 8 nucleotides matching TRBD2. TRBV6-7 belongs to the ORF category, with a function that is uncertain. J gave up 0 bases and V 0 bases, and 7 bases lay outside the gene matches. This CDR3 comprises 17 residues. The CDR3 sequence: CASSYSTGGPGSYEQYF. The CDR3 DNA reads as TGTGCCAGCAGTTACTCGACGGGAGGGCCTGGCTCCTACGAGCAGTACTTC.

V is TRBV11-3 and J is TRBJ2-4; possible D gene TRBD1, 5 bases. The CDR3 contains 14 residues. Germline-derived CDR1 and CDR2 are SGHNT and YENEEA. V dropped 5 bases and J dropped 9 bases, with 17 bases sitting between them. The CDR3 region has the DNA TGTGCCAGCAGCCCACGACATCAGGGCGGCATTCAGTACTTC. Translated: CASSPRHQGGIQYF. Filled out from reference TRBV11-3 and TRBJ2-4, the complete variable domain reads EAGVVQSPRYKIIEKKQPVAFWCNPISGHNTLYWYLQNLGQGPELLIRYENEEAVDDSQLPKDRFSAERLKGVDSTLKIQPAELGDSAVYLCASSPRHQGGIQYFGAGTRLSVL.

J is TRBJ2-7 and V is TRBV20-1, with a tentative D call TRBD2 (6 bases). CDR1 DFQATT and CDR2 SNEGSKA come from the germline V gene (reference sequence). The CDR3 consists of 11 residues. V gave up 6 bases and J gave up 4 bases, with 10 bases separating them. The CDR3 loop is CSAGLRYEQYF. The DNA of the CDR3 is TGCAGTGCGGGACTTCGATACGAGCAGTACTTC.

Only a few counts were recorded for this clone. The chain carries TRBV5-4 and TRBJ1-4; 7 nucleotides align to TRBD1. Germline CDR1 and CDR2: SGHNT and YYREEE (reference sequence). V shed 3 bases and J 4 bases; nucleotides not matched to a gene: 0. CDR3 length: 13 amino acids. CDR3 amino acids: CASSYRGNEKLFF. The CDR3 region has the DNA TGTGCCAGCAGCTACAGGGGTAATGAAAAACTGTTTTTT.

The gene calls are TRBV13 and TRBJ2-3; 7 positions agree with TRBD2. This CDR3 contains 15 residues. The germline V gene encodes CDR1 PRHDT and CDR2 FYEKMQ (reference sequence). Trimming removed 6 bases from V and 3 bases from J; junction bases left unmatched: 9. DNA of the CDR3: TGTGCCAGCAGAGCGGGCGGGAGCAAAACAGATACGCAGTATTTT. This translates into CASRAGGSKTDTQYF.